The 2 T cell receptor beta chains presented below share a single source sample, sequenced in a study of graft-versus-host responses after intestinal transplantation. The protocol was immunoSEQ multiplex PCR, while the TCRdb copy is restricted to in-frame clones and leaves out a portion. Of around 18,000 clones listed, 80% to 90% are singletons. Specimen: PBMCs, collected around 110 days after intestinal transplant. These receptors were collected from a human patient who received an intestinal transplant, so some T cells may come from the graft donor.

The J gene is TRBJ2-7, the V gene TRBV2, with TRBD2 matching 11 bases. Germline values: CDR1 SNHLY, CDR2 FYNNEI. V lost 6 bases, J lost 2 bases, and 0 bases stayed unmatched. The CDR3 has 13 residues. CDR3 loop: CASRTSGAYEQYF. CDR3 DNA: TGTGCCAGCAGGACTAGCGGGGCCTACGAGCAGTACTTC.

The rearrangement joins TRBV5-4 to TRBJ2-7; D unresolved. Per germline, CDR1 SGHNT and CDR2 YYREEE (reference sequence). This CDR3 region has 14 residues. V was shortened by 2 bases and J by 2 bases, with 11 bases between the two germline ends. CDR3 region: CASSFQRSPYEQYF. In nucleotides, the CDR3 is TGTGCCAGCAGCTTCCAACGGTCTCCCTACGAGCAGTACTTC.